The source of this TCR beta chain is a study of shared clonotypes between healthy human individuals. Study-wide background: Participating donors consisted of two women and a few men aged 18 to 49.

From germline, CDR1 is MDHEN and CDR2 SYDVKM. The length of the CDR3 is 15 residues. The V end lost 6 bases, the J end lost 2 bases, and 15 bases lay between the germline ends. Recent vaccinations or acute infections were absent in the healthy HIV-negative adult donors. Method: immunoSEQ multiplex PCR; TCRdb's copy keeps in-frame clones and lacks some. The table has approximately 530,000 clones, roughly 95% seen once; the top ten hold 0.05% to 0.08%. The rearrangement uses TRBV28 and TRBJ2-3; D is perhaps TRBD1 (5 bases). The sample comprised naive CD4+ T cells sorted from blood. Subset meaning: CD45RA+ positively selected. The TCR sequence derives from a young woman in good health. The CDR3 sequence is CASRPGAYHTDTQYF. The CDR3 coding sequence is TGTGCCAGCAGACCTGGGGCATATCACACAGATACGCAGTATTTT. Full variable domain (remainder filled in from reference TRBV28 and TRBJ2-3): DVKVTQSSRYLVKRTGEKVFLECVQDMDHENMFWYRQDPGLGLRLIYFSYDVKMKEKGDIPEGYSVSREKKERFSLILESASTNQTSMYLCASRPGAYHTDTQYFGPGTRLTVL.